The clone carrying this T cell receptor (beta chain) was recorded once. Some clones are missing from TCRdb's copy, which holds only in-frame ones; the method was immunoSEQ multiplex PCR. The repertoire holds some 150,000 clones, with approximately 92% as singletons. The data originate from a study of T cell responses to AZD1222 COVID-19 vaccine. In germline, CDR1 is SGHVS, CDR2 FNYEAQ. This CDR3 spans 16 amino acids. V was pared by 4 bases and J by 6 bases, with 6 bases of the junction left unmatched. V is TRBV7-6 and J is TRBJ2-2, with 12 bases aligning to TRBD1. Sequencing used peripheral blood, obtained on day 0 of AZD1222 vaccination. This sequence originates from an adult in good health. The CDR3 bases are TGTGCCAGCAGCTCACCGGGACAGGGGGCGGCCGGGGAGCTGTTTTTT. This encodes CASSSPGQGAAGELFF.